The next 13 T cell receptor beta chains were all read from a single sample in a study of blood T cells in healthy people across ages. A J-beta primer mix and a sample-barcoded 5' primer were used in a second PCR of roughly 7 to 12 cycles. MiXCR was run by TCRdb on the 5' RACE reads, yielding one entry per CDR3 protein. The repertoire has about a million distinct CDR3 sequences, 40% to 60% of them found once; the top ten carry 13%. The sequenced material came from blood. Receptor source: a man between 25 and 39 years old in good health.

This clonotype was counted only a few times. The chain couples TRBV10-3 to TRBJ1-5; D gene unclear. The germline V gene encodes CDR1 ENHRY and CDR2 SYGVKD. This CDR3 region has 13 residues. V lost 6 bases, J lost 3 bases, and 9 bases lay in between. The CDR3 loop is CAISPGDNQPQHF. CDR3 DNA: TGTGCCATCAGCCCTGGGGACAATCAGCCCCAGCATTTT.

The chain uses TRBV12-3 or TRBV12-4 and TRBJ2-7; 10 bases line up with TRBD1. After removal of 9 bases from V and 3 bases from J, the junction contained 5 bases not matched to a gene. CDR3 length equals 13 residues. The CDR3 region has the DNA TGTGCCAGTCAGACAGGGGGCAACTACGAGCAGTACTTC. Translated, it gives CASQTGGNYEQYF.

The J gene is TRBJ2-3, the V gene TRBV27; 9 bases are shared with TRBD2. Germline V gene data show CDR1 as MNHEY and CDR2 as SMNVEV (reference sequence). Trimming took 3 bases from V and 7 from J; bases not matched to a gene: 8. There are 15 residues in the CDR3. In DNA form, the CDR3 reads TGTGCCAGCAGTTTGGGCGGGGGGGCAAGAAATACGCAGTATTTT. It translates to CASSLGGGARNTQYF.

This clonotype showed up just a few times. The chain employs TRBV5-6 and TRBJ1-4; no firm D call. This CDR3 is built from 15 residues. V was cut by 0 bases and J by 1 base, with 7 bases left in between. CDR1 and CDR2 (germline): SGHDT, YYEEEE. Here the CDR3 DNA reads TGTGCCAGCAGCTTGGTCCGAGAAACTAATGAAAAACTGTTTTTT. Translating gives CASSLVRETNEKLFF.

This clonotype was seen only a few times. This sequence joins TRBV12-3 or TRBV12-4 and TRBJ1-5; D unclear. This CDR3 has 13 amino acids. Trimming took 2 bases from V and 9 from J, leaving 11 bases between them. The DNA for the CDR3 is TGTGCCAGCAGTTTACAGCCGGACGGGCCCCAGCATTTT. It specifies CASSLQPDGPQHF.

This clonotype was observed many times. This chain uses TRBV7-8 with TRBJ1-1, with unresolved D. Germline V gene sequence: CDR1 SGHVS, CDR2 FQNEAQ. V lost 2 bases to trimming and J lost 4 bases, with 8 bases between them. This CDR3 is 13 amino acids long. The CDR3 bases are TGTGCCAGCAGCTTAAGAGATGGCACTGAAGCTTTCTTT. Translated: CASSLRDGTEAFF. Full variable domain (remainder filled in from reference TRBV7-8 and TRBJ1-1): GAGVSQSPRYKVAKRGQDVALRCDPISGHVSLFWYQQALGQGPEFLTYFQNEAQLDKSGLPSDRFFAERPEGSVSTLKIQRTQQEDSAVYLCASSLRDGTEAFFGQGTRLTVV.

This clonotype came up a few times. The chain employs TRBV7-2 and TRBJ2-1, with 10 nucleotides matching TRBD2. Germline trimming cut 5 bases from V and 8 bases from J; bases unmatched to any gene: 9. The CDR3 is made up of 15 amino acids. In germline, CDR1 is SGHTA, CDR2 FQGNSA. The CDR3 region is CASSKREGSLHEQFF. The CDR3 bases are TGTGCCAGCAGCAAGCGGGAGGGATCTCTTCATGAGCAGTTCTTC.

For the CDR3, the DNA is TGTGCCAGCAGTCACGCCAGGCTAAACACAGATACGCAGTATTTT. It codes for CASSHARLNTDTQYF. The chain has TRBV3-1 and TRBJ2-3; D is undetermined. CDR3 length: 15 amino acids. V dropped 6 bases and J dropped 2 bases, with 15 bases sitting between them. Germline CDR1 and CDR2: LGHDT and YNNKEL (reference sequence).

This rearrangement joins TRBV2 to TRBJ1-5, with a possible D match to TRBD1 (6 bases). Trimming removed 6 bases from V and 0 bases from J, with 9 bases in between. The germline V gene has CDR1 SNHLY and CDR2 FYNNEI. The CDR3 contains 14 residues. The CDR3 loop reads CASRGTNSNQPQHF. The CDR3 nucleotides read TGTGCCAGCAGGGGGACAAATAGCAATCAGCCCCAGCATTTT.

The chain has TRBV20-1 and TRBJ2-1; TRBD2 matches 8 bases. CDR1 DFQATT and CDR2 SNEGSKA come from the germline V gene (reference sequence). This CDR3 is built from 18 residues. Losses at the gene ends were 6 bases for V and 0 bases for J; bases not matched to a gene: 16. The CDR3 nucleotides are TGCAGTGCCCCCCATGGGACTAGTGGAAGAAGCTCCTACAATGAGCAGTTCTTC. The encoded protein is CSAPHGTSGRSSYNEQFF.

J is TRBJ1-4 and V is TRBV6-5; D uncertain. CDR3 length: 15 amino acids. The germline gives CDR1 MNHEY, CDR2 SVGAGI. V lost 5 bases and J 1 base, leaving 11 bases between the germline ends. In DNA, the CDR3 is TGTGCCAGCAGTCCTACGGTGGTAACTAATGAAAAACTGTTTTTT. Amino acid sequence: CASSPTVVTNEKLFF.

This clonotype appeared a few times. The rearrangement links TRBV6-1 to TRBJ2-4; D may be TRBD2 (6 bases). The CDR3 has 15 amino acids. V lost 7 bases, J lost 0 bases, and 13 bases lay in between. The germline V gene encodes CDR1 MNHNS and CDR2 SASEGT. CDR3 DNA: TGTGCCAGCACCGGGACTCTCGTAGCCAAAAACATTCAGTACTTC. The encoded protein is CASTGTLVAKNIQYF.

The rearrangement joins TRBV4-1 to TRBJ1-2, with D perhaps matching TRBD1 (6 bases). Trimming took 1 base from V and 1 from J, leaving 13 bases between them. In germline, CDR1 is MGHRA, CDR2 YSYEKL. This CDR3 is 16 amino acids long. The CDR3 nucleotides are TGCGCCAGCAGCCAAGGACAGGCCCGCGGTAACTATGGCTACACCTTC. Translating gives CASSQGQARGNYGYTF.